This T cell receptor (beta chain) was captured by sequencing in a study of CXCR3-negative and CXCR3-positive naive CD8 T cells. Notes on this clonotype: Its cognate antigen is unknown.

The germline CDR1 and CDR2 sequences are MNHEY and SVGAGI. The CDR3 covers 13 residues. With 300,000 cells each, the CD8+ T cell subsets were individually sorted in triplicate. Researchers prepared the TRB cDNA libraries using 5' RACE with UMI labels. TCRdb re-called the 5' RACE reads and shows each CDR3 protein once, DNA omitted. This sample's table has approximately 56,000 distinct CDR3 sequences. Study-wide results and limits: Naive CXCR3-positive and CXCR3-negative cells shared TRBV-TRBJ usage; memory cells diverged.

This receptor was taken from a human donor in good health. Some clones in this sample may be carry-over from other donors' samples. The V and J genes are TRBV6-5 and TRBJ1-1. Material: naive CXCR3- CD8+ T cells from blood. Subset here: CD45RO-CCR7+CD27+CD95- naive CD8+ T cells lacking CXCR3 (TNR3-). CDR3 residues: CASSYAVNTEALF.